This T cell receptor beta chain was obtained from a study of T cells in Graves' hyperthyroidism and ophthalmopathy. On this clonotype: This may be a read error, as it is one base from a much larger clone.

The germline gives CDR1 MNHEY, CDR2 SVGAGI. The CDR3 totals 15 residues. TCR beta CDR3 region amplification was performed from RNA transcripts. A first-round RT-PCR of the TCR CDR3 used the HTBI primer set. TCRdb re-called the multiplex PCR reads through MiXCR, storing one row per CDR3 protein. The sample holds about 640,000 distinct CDR3 sequences, 14% seen once. Inclusion characteristics of ophthalmopathy patients comprised a Clinical Activity Score of at least 3, a NOSPECS grade of at least 4, and duration under 3 months. Pregnant or lactating patients were excluded, as were those with uncontrolled infection or other autoimmune disease.

The receptor comes from a woman between 45 and 60 years old with Graves' ophthalmopathy. The sequenced sample consisted of blood. This chain joins TRBV6-5 and TRBJ2-1; TRBD2 might be the D (5 bases). CDR3 nucleotides: TGTGCCAGCAGTTACCCCGGACTGGCCAACAATGAGCAGTCCTTC. This sequence encodes CASSYPGLANNEQSF.